Presented here are 8 T cell receptor beta chains from one specimen sequenced in a study of beta chain features in type 1 diabetes. Study outcomes and limitations: Among patients with Type 1 diabetes, TCRB CDR3s were moderately but significantly shorter in every one of the four CD4+ subsets.

The study reverse transcribed the entire isolated RNA, so it sequenced expressed TCRB transcripts. TCRdb's table, derived via immunoSEQ multiplex PCR, lists solely in-frame clones and lacks some. The profile shows some 350,000 clones, over 8.5% of them singletons. No antigen has been assigned to these receptors. The sequencing sample was made of central memory CD4+ T cells from blood. These receptors originate from a man aged 25 to 40 with type 1 diabetes.

This clone was seen repeatedly, ten times or more. The gene calls are TRBV2 and TRBJ2-3, with TRBD2 identical over 8 bases. Germline V lookup: CDR1 SNHLY, CDR2 FYNNEI. V dropped 7 bases and J dropped 2; count of bases not matched to a gene: 8. The CDR3 has 15 amino acids. Here the CDR3 DNA reads TGTGCCAGCACCCCAGTGGGACTAGTCACAGATACGCAGTATTTT. Translating it yields CASTPVGLVTDTQYF.

This clone was counted ten times or more. The CDR3 DNA sequence: TGTGCCAGCAGCCATACAGGGTCCGAGCAGTACTTC. Protein: CASSHTGSEQYF. V gene TRBV28 combines with J gene TRBJ2-7; D is perhaps TRBD1 (6 bases). Per germline, CDR1 MDHEN and CDR2 SYDVKM. Deletions cut 6 bases from V and 6 bases from J, with 12 bases between. The CDR3 is 12 residues long.

In its sample, this clone was seen many times. The chain employs TRBV5-6 and TRBJ2-4; 11 positions match TRBD1. CDR1 and CDR2 (germline): SGHDT, YYEEEE. CDR3 length: 14 amino acids. V lost 3 bases to trimming and J lost 8 bases; unmatched junction nucleotides: 4. In DNA form, the CDR3 reads TGTGCCAGCAGCTGGACAGGGGGCGCGGACATTCAGTACTTC. Encoded protein: CASSWTGGADIQYF.

The chain joins TRBV5-8 to TRBJ2-7; D call uncertain. CDR1 and CDR2 (germline): SGHTS, YDEGEE. The CDR3 has 15 amino acids. Trimming shortened V by 4 bases and J by 0 bases, and 14 bases separated the two germline ends. The CDR3 region has the DNA TGTGCCAGCAGCCTCACACCCACCAGCTCCTACGAGCAGTACTTC. It yields the protein CASSLTPTSSYEQYF.

A few counts support this clone. This sequence joins TRBV7-2 and TRBJ2-1, with D possibly being TRBD2 (6 bases). V shed 2 bases and J shed 3 bases, with 11 bases lying between them. The CDR3 runs to 15 residues. CDR1 is SGHTA and CDR2 is FQGNSA in the germline V gene. As DNA, the CDR3 is TGTGCCAGCAGCTTACAGCCTAGCGACTACAATGAGCAGTTCTTC. Encoded protein: CASSLQPSDYNEQFF.

This clone was detected only a few times. The chain carries TRBV7-9 and TRBJ2-7; the D gene could be TRBD1 or TRBD2 (5 bases each). Germline V gives CDR1 SEHNR, CDR2 FQNEAQ (reference sequence). V lost 5 bases and J lost 3, with 23 bases in between. The CDR3 spans 17 residues. The CDR3 protein is CASSPQVQRGDLYEQYF. DNA of the CDR3: TGTGCCAGCAGCCCTCAGGTCCAGCGTGGGGACCTCTACGAGCAGTACTTC.

J is TRBJ2-5 and V is TRBV5-4, with D possibly TRBD2 on 6 matching bases. The V gene's germline CDR1 is SGHNT and CDR2 YYREEE (reference sequence). Deletions cut 4 bases from V and 0 bases from J, with 10 bases between. The CDR3 covers 14 residues. The CDR3 is CASSPGLYQETQYF. In DNA, the CDR3 is TGTGCCAGCAGCCCGGGACTGTACCAAGAGACCCAGTACTTC.

This clone turned up a few times. V is TRBV7-9 and J is TRBJ1-1; 9 nucleotides line up with TRBD1. This CDR3 spans 15 amino acids. From germline, CDR1 is SEHNR and CDR2 FQNEAQ (reference sequence). With V trimmed by 3 bases and J by 5 bases, 7 bases remained unmatched. The chain's CDR3 is CASSLDRTGETEAFF. In nucleotides, the CDR3 is TGTGCCAGCAGCTTGGACCGGACAGGGGAGACTGAAGCTTTCTTT.